This T cell receptor beta chain was found in a study of blood T cell repertoires in COVID-19. This CDR3 is 17 amino acids long. V was pared by 4 bases and J by 4 bases, with 11 bases of the junction left unmatched. CDR1 is SGHVS, CDR2 FQNEAQ, per germline. Clones were sequenced by immunoSEQ multiplex PCR, and TCRdb holds only the in-frame ones, with some missing. Among more than 9,000 clones, roughly 82% were seen once, and the ten largest hold more than 3%. This clonotype originated in a woman aged 55-75 years with acute or convalescent COVID-19. The source material was peripheral blood. The rearrangement uses TRBV7-8 and TRBJ2-1; 9 positions match TRBD2. CDR3 sequence (DNA): TGTGCCAGCAGCTCCTCTAACCGACTAGCGGTTTACAATGAGCAGTTCTTC. Translation: CASSSSNRLAVYNEQFF. Looking up the rest from reference TRBV7-8 and TRBJ2-1 gives the full variable domain: GAGVSQSPRYKVAKRGQDVALRCDPISGHVSLFWYQQALGQGPEFLTYFQNEAQLDKSGLPSDRFFAERPEGSVSTLKIQRTQQEDSAVYLCASSSSNRLAVYNEQFFGPGTRLTVL.